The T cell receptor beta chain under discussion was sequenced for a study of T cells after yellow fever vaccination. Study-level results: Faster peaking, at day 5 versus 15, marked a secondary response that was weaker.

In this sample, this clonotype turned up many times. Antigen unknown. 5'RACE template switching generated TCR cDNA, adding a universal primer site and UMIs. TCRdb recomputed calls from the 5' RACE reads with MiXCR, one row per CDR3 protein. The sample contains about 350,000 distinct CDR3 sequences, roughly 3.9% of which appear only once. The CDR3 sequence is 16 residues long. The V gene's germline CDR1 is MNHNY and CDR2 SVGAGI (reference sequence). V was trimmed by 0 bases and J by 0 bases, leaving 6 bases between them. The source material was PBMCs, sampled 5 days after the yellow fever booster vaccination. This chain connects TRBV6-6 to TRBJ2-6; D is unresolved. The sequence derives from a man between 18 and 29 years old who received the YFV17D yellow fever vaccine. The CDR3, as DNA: TGTGCCAGCAGTTACTCAGGACCCTCTGGGGCCAACGTCCTGACTTTC. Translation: CASSYSGPSGANVLTF.